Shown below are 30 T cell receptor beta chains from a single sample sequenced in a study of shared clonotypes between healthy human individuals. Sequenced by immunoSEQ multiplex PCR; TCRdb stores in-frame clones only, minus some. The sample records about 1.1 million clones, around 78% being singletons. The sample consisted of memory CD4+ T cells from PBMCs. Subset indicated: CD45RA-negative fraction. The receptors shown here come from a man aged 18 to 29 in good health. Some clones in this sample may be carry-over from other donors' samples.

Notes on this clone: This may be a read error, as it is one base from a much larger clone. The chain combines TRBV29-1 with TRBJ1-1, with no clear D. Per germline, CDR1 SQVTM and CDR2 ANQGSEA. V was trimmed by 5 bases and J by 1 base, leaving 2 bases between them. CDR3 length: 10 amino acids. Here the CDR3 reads CSVKNTEAFF. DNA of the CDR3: TGCAGCGTTAAGAACACTGAAGCTTTCTTT.

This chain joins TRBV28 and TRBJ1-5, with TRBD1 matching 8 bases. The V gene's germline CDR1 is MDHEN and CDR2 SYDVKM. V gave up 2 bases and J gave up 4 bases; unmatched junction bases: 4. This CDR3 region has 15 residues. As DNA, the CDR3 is TGTGCCAGCAGTTTAGGACAGGGAAGAAATCAGCCCCAGCATTTT. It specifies CASSLGQGRNQPQHF.

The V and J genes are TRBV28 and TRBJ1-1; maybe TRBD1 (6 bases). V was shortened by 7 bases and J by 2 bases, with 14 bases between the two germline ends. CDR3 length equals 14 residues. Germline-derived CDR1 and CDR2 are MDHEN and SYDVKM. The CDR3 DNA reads TGTGCCAGCACCCGAGGGGGGGGAAACACTGAAGCTTTCTTT. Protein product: CASTRGGGNTEAFF.

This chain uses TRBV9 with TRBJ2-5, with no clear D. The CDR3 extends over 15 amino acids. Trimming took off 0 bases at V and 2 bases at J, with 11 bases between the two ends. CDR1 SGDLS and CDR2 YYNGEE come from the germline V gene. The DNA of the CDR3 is TGTGCCAGCAGCGTAGCTCCCAGCGCGCAAGAGACCCAGTACTTC. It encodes CASSVAPSAQETQYF.

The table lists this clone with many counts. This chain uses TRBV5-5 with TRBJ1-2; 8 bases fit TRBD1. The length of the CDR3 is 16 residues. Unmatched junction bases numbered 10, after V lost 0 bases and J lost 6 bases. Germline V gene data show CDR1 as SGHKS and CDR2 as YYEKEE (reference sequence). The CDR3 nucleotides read TGTGCCAGCAGCTTGGACGGACAGGGAACGTTGGATGGCTACACCTTC. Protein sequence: CASSLDGQGTLDGYTF.

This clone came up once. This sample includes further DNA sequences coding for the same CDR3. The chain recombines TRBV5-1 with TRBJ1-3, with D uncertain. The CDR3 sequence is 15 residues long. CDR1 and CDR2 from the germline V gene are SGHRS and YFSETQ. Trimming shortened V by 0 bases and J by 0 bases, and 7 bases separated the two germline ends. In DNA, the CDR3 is TGCGCCAGCAGCTTGGCAGGAAGCTCTGGAAACACCATATATTTT. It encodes CASSLAGSSGNTIYF.

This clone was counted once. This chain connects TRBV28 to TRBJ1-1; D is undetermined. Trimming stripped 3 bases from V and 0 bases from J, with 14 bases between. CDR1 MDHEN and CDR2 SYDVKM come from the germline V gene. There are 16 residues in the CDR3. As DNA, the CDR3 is TGTGCCAGCAGTTTCGGATTAAACTCGATGAACACTGAAGCTTTCTTT. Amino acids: CASSFGLNSMNTEAFF.

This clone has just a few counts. CDR3 residues: CASSVGTASYQETQYF. The CDR3 DNA is TGCGCCAGCAGCGTTGGGACAGCTAGTTACCAAGAGACCCAGTACTTC. The chain combines TRBV5-1 with TRBJ2-5; TRBD1 agrees at 7 bases. The junction had 9 bases not matched to a gene; V was cut back by 4 bases and J by 0 bases. Germline CDR1 is SGHRS and CDR2 is YFSETQ. The length of the CDR3 is 16 residues. Together with reference TRBV5-1 and TRBJ2-5, the CDR3 gives the full variable domain: KAGVTQTPRYLIKTRGQQVTLSCSPISGHRSVSWYQQTPGQGLQFLFEYFSETQRNKGNFPGRFSGRQFSNSRSEMNVSTLELGDSALYLCASSVGTASYQETQYFGPGTRLLVL.

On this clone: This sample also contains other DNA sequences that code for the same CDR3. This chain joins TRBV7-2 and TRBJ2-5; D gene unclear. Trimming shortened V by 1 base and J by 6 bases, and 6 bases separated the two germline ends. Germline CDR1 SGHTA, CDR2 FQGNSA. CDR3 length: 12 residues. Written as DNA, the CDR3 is TGTGCCAGCAGCTTAGGGGCCCAGACCCAGTACTTC. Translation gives CASSLGAQTQYF.

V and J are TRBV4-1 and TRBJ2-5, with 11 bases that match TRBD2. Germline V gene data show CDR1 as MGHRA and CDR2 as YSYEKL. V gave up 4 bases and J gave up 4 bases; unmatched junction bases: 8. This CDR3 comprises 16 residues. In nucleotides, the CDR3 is TGCGCCAGCAGCCCGACGTATCTAGCGGGAGGAGAGACCCAGTACTTC. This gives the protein CASSPTYLAGGETQYF.

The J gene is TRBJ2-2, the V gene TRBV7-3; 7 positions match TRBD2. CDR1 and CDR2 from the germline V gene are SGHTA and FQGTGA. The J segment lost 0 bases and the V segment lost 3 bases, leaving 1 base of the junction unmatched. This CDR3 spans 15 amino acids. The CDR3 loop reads CASSFGGTNTGELFF. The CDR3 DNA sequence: TGTGCCAGCAGCTTCGGGGGGACGAACACCGGGGAGCTGTTTTTT.

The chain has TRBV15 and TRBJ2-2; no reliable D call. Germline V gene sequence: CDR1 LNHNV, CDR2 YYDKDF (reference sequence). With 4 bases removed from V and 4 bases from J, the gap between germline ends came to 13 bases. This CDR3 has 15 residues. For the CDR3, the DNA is TGTGCCACCAGCATAGGGCAGGCTCTCACCGGGGAGCTGTTTTTT. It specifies CATSIGQALTGELFF.

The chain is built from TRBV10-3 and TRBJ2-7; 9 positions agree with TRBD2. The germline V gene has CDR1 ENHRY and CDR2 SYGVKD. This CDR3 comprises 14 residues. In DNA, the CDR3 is TGTGCCATCTCCGGGGCGGGAGGGTTGCGGGGCCACGGTGTC. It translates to CAISGAGGLRGHGV.

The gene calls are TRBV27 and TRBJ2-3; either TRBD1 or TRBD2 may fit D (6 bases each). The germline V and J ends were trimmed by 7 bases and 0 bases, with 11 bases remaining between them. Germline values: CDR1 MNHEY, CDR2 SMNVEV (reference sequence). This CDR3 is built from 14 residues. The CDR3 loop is CASNRGPSTDTQYF. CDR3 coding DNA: TGTGCCAGCAATCGGGGGCCTAGCACAGATACGCAGTATTTT.

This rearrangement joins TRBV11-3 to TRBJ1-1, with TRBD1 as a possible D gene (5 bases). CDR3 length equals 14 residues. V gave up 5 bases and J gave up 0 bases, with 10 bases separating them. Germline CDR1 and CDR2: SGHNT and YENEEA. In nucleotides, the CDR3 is TGTGCCAGCAGCCTGGGGCACATGAACACTGAAGCTTTCTTT. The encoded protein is CASSLGHMNTEAFF.

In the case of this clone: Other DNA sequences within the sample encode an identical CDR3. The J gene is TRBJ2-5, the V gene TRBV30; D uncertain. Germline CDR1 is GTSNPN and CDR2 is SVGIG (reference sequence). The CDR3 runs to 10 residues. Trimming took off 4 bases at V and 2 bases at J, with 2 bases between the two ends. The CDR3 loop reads CAWKQETQYF. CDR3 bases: TGTGCCTGGAAACAAGAGACCCAGTACTTC.

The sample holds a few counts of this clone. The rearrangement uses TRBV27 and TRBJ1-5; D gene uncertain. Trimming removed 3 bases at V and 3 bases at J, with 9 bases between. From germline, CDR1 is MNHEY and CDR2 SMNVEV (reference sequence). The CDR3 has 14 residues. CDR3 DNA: TGTGCCAGCAGTTTCTCCCGGGCCAATCAGCCCCAGCATTTT. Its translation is CASSFSRANQPQHF.

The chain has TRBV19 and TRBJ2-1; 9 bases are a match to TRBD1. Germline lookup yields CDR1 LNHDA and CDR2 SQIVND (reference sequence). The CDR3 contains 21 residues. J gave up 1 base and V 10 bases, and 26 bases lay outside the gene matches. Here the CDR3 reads CATHDSSGDRVPKRSYNEQFF. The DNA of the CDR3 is TGTGCCACCCATGATTCCAGTGGGGACAGGGTCCCGAAAAGGTCCTACAATGAGCAGTTCTTC.

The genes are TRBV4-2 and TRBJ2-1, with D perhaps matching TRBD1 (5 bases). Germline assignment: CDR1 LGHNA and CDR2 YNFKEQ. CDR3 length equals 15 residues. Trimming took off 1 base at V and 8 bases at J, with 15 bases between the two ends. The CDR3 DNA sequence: TGTGCCAGCAGCCAAGGGCAGGGTGCAGACGATGAGCAGTTCTTC. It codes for CASSQGQGADDEQFF.

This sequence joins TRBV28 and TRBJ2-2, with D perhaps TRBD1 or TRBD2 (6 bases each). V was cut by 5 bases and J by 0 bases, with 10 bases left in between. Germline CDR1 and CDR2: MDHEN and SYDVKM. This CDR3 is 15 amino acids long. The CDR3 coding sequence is TGTGCCAGCAGTATCGGGGGCGCGAACACCGGGGAGCTGTTTTTT. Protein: CASSIGGANTGELFF. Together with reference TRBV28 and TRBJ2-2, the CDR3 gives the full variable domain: DVKVTQSSRYLVKRTGEKVFLECVQDMDHENMFWYRQDPGLGLRLIYFSYDVKMKEKGDIPEGYSVSREKKERFSLILESASTNQTSMYLCASSIGGANTGELFFGEGSRLTVL.

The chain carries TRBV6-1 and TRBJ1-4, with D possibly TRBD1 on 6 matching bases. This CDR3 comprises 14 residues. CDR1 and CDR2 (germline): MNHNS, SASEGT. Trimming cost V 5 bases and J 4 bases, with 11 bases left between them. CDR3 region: CASSRGQFNEKLFF. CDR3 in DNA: TGTGCCAGCAGTCGAGGACAGTTTAATGAAAAACTGTTTTTT.

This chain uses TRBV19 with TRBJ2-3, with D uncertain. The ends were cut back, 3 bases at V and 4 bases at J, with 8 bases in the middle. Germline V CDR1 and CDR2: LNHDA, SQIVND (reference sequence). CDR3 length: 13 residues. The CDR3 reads CASSMGWADTQYF. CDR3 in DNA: TGTGCCAGTAGTATGGGTTGGGCAGATACGCAGTATTTT.

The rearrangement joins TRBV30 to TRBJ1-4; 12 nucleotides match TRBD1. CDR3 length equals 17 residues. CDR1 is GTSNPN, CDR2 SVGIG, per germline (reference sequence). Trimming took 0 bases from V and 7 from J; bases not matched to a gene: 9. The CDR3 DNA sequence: TGTGCCTGGAGTGTACTTAAGGGGACAGGGGGCGGTGAAAAACTGTTTTTT. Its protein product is CAWSVLKGTGGGEKLFF.

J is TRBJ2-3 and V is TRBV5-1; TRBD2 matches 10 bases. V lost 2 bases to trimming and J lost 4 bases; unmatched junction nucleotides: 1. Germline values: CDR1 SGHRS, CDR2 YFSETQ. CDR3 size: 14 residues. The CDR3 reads CASSFGLAADTQYF. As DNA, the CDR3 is TGCGCCAGCAGCTTTGGACTAGCGGCAGATACGCAGTATTTT. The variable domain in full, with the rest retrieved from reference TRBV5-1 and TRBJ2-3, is KAGVTQTPRYLIKTRGQQVTLSCSPISGHRSVSWYQQTPGQGLQFLFEYFSETQRNKGNFPGRFSGRQFSNSRSEMNVSTLELGDSALYLCASSFGLAADTQYFGPGTRLTVL.

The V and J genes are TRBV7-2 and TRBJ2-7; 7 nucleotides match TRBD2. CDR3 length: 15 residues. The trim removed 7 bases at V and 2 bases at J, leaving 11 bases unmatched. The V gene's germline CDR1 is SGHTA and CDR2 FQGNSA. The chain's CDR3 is CASTPVGTNPYEQYF. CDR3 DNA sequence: TGTGCCAGCACCCCTGTCGGGACTAATCCCTACGAGCAGTACTTC.

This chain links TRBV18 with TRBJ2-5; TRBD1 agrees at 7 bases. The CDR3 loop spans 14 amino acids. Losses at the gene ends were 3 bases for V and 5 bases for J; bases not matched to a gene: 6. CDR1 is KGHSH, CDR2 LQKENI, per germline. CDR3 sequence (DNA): TGTGCCAGCTCACCGGGACAGCCTAGGGAGACCCAGTACTTC. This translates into CASSPGQPRETQYF. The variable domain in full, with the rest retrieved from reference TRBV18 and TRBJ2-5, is NAGVMQNPRHLVRRRGQEARLRCSPMKGHSHVYWYRQLPEEGLKFMVYLQKENIIDESGMPKERFSAEFPKEGPSILRIQQVVRGDSAAYFCASSPGQPRETQYFGPGTRLLVL.

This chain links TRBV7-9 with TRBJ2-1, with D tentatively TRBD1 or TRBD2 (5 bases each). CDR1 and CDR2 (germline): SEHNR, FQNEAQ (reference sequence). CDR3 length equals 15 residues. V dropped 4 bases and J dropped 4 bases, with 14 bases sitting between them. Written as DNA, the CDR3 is TGTGCCAGCAGCTCCCCCGGGACCCCTTACAATGAGCAGTTCTTC. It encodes CASSSPGTPYNEQFF.

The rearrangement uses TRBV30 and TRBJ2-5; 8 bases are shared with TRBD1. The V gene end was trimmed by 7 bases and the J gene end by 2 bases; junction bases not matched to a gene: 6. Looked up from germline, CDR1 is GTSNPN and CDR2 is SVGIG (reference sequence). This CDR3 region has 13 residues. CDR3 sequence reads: CASQTGGQETQYF. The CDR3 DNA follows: TGTGCCTCCCAAACAGGGGGACAAGAGACCCAGTACTTC.

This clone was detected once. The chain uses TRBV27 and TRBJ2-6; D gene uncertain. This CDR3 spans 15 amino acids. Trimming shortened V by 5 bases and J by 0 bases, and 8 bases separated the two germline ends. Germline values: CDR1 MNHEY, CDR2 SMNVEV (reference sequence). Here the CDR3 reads CASSRMFSGANVLTF. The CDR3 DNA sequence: TGTGCCAGCAGTCGTATGTTCTCTGGGGCCAACGTCCTGACTTTC.

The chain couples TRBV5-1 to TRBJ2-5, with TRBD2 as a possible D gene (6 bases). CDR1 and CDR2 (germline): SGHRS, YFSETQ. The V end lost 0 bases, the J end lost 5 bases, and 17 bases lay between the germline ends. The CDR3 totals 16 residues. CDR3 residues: CASSLAGASVEETQYF. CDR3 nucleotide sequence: TGCGCCAGCAGCTTGGCCGGGGCTAGCGTGGAGGAGACCCAGTACTTC.